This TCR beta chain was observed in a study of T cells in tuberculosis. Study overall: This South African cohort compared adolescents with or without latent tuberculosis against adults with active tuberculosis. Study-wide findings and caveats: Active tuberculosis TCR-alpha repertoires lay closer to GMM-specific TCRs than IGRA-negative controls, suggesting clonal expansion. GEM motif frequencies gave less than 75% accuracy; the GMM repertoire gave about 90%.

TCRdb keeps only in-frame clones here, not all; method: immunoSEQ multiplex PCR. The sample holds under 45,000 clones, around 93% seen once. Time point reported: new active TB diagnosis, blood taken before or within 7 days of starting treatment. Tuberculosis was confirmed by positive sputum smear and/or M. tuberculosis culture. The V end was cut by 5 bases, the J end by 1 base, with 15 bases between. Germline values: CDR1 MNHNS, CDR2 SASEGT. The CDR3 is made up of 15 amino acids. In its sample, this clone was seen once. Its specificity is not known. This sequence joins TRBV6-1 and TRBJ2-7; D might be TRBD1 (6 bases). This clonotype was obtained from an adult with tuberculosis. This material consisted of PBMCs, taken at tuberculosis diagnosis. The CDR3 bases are TGTGCCAGCAGTACCTGGGGGCTGACTTCCTACGAGCAGTACTTC. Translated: CASSTWGLTSYEQYF.